Listed below are T cell receptor beta chains from one sample, sequenced in a study of blood T cells in healthy people across ages. From the 5' RACE reads, TCRdb called clonotypes with MiXCR, one entry per CDR3 protein. The data contain around 1,000,000 distinct CDR3 sequences, roughly two fifths of them seen just once; the ten biggest clones take up approximately 14%. Sequenced input: blood. The receptors were gathered from a man aged 18 to 30 in good health. Each CDR3 is given with its conserved first and last residue. D genes are given only for firm matches. Only some rows state a clone size, as once, few, many or a class for expanded clones.

TRBV27	-	TRBD1	TRBJ1-2	CASSRTGLLSGYTF	TGTGCCAGCAGTAGGACAGGGTTGTTAAGCGGCTACACCTTC
TRBV7-3	-	-	TRBJ2-7	CASSKDTDNEQYF	TGTGCCAGCAGCAAGGACACAGACAATGAGCAGTACTTC
TRBV20-1	-	-	TRBJ1-1	CSARLNSYTEAFF	TGCAGTGCTCGACTGAACAGTTACACTGAAGCTTTCTTT
TRBV7-9	-	-	TRBJ2-3	CASSSSLTTDTQYF	TGTGCCAGCAGCTCTAGCCTGACGACAGATACGCAGTATTTT
TRBV20-1	-	TRBD2	TRBJ2-3	CSAMGLAGHLTTDTQYF	TGCAGTGCTATGGGACTAGCGGGACATCTAACCACAGATACGCAGTATTTT
TRBV9	few	-	TRBJ1-1	CASSGQTGPRNTEAFF	TGTGCCAGCAGCGGGCAGACGGGACCCAGGAACACTGAAGCTTTCTTT
TRBV29-1	-	-	TRBJ2-3	CSVEQEWEEVATDTQYF	TGCAGCGTTGAACAGGAGTGGGAAGAGGTCGCCACAGATACGCAGTATTTT
TRBV9	-	-	TRBJ1-3	CASGIAGNTIYF	TGTGCCAGCGGGATCGCAGGAAACACCATATATTTT
TRBV20-1	few	-	TRBJ1-2	CSARDSTDGYGYTF	TGCAGTGCTAGAGACAGTACGGATGGCTATGGCTACACCTTC
TRBV6-5	-	TRBD1	TRBJ2-5	CASSYQTGVQETQYF	TGTGCCAGCAGTTACCAAACAGGGGTGCAAGAGACCCAGTACTTC
TRBV9	-	-	TRBJ2-1	CASSSQQVSYNEQFF	TGTGCCAGCAGCTCTCAACAGGTCTCCTACAATGAGCAGTTCTTC
TRBV20-1	few	-	TRBJ1-5	CSAIAGAGNQPQHF	TGCAGTGCTATAGCCGGAGCGGGCAATCAGCCCCAGCATTTT
TRBV10-2	few	-	TRBJ2-3	CASSESGGALTDTQYF	TGCGCCAGCAGTGAGTCGGGGGGGGCGCTCACAGATACGCAGTATTTT
TRBV7-2	few	TRBD2	TRBJ2-7	CASSLETSAYEQYF	TGTGCCAGCAGCTTAGAGACTAGCGCCTACGAGCAGTACTTC
TRBV24-1	-	-	TRBJ2-3	CATSDSPGIDTQYF	TGTGCCACCAGTGATTCCCCAGGGATAGATACGCAGTATTTT
TRBV10-3	-	TRBD2	TRBJ2-1	CAISESVGVAGGYNEQFF	TGTGCCATCAGTGAGTCGGTTGGGGTAGCGGGGGGCTACAATGAGCAGTTCTTC
TRBV5-1	-	-	TRBJ1-1	CASRMSLNTEAFF	TGCGCCAGCCGCATGAGTTTGAACACTGAAGCTTTCTTT
TRBV6-6	-	TRBD1	TRBJ1-2	CASSYAKDRGWYGYTF	TGTGCCAGCAGTTACGCCAAAGACAGGGGTTGGTATGGCTACACCTTC
TRBV27	-	TRBD1	TRBJ1-5	CASSFSTGVQPQHF	TGTGCCAGCAGTTTTTCGACAGGGGTCCAGCCCCAGCATTTT
TRBV19	-	-	TRBJ2-3	CASSLRLTGDTDTQYF	TGTGCCAGTAGTCTGCGACTAACGGGGGACACAGATACGCAGTATTTT
TRBV28	-	-	TRBJ1-5	CASSSRVAESNQPQHF	TGTGCCAGCAGTTCTAGGGTGGCAGAGAGCAATCAGCCCCAGCATTTT
TRBV7-8	-	-	TRBJ1-5	CASSLVAGERPQHF	TGTGCCAGCAGCTTAGTTGCAGGAGAACGACCCCAGCATTTT
TRBV20-1	few	-	TRBJ2-1	CSASGPRGDEQFF	TGCAGTGCGAGTGGGCCCCGTGGGGATGAGCAGTTCTTC
TRBV7-2	few	TRBD1	TRBJ2-3	CASSLVGTGGDSDTQYF	TGTGCCAGCAGCTTAGTCGGGACAGGGGGCGATTCTGATACGCAGTATTTT
TRBV12-3/TRBV12-4	few	-	TRBJ2-1	CASSTGTWDHEQFF	TGTGCCAGCAGCACCGGGACATGGGACCATGAGCAGTTCTTC
TRBV4-1	few	-	TRBJ2-3	CASSLLVGYHLDTDTQYF	TGCGCCAGCAGCTTATTAGTGGGCTACCACCTTGACACAGATACGCAGTATTTT
TRBV6-2/TRBV6-3	few	-	TRBJ1-5	CASTRVGTREPQHF	TGTGCCAGCACCCGTGTGGGGACGAGGGAGCCCCAGCATTTT
TRBV20-1	many	-	TRBJ2-1	CSAGQPYNEQFF	TGCAGTGCGGGCCAACCCTACAATGAGCAGTTCTTC
TRBV20-1	-	-	TRBJ1-3	CSAQTGAPGNTIYF	TGCAGTGCCCAGACAGGTGCCCCAGGAAACACCATATATTTT
TRBV6-8	-	TRBD2	TRBJ2-1	CASSHTAGGRGYNEQFF	TGTGCCAGCAGTCATACAGCGGGGGGGCGGGGGTACAATGAGCAGTTCTTC
TRBV4-1	-	TRBD2	TRBJ2-1	CASSQGVFSGGSSYNEQFF	TGCGCCAGCAGTCAAGGCGTGTTTAGCGGGGGGAGCTCCTACAATGAGCAGTTCTTC
TRBV27	few	TRBD2	TRBJ2-4	CASSLSGGRAKNIQYF	TGTGCCAGCAGTTTATCCGGCGGGAGAGCCAAAAACATTCAGTACTTC
TRBV20-1	-	-	TRBJ1-4	CSARASAYRAANEKLFF	TGCAGTGCTAGAGCTTCAGCGTATCGAGCCGCTAATGAAAAACTGTTTTTT
TRBV20-1	-	-	TRBJ1-5	CSARRLGQYSNQPQHF	TGCAGTGCGCGCCGTCTAGGACAGTATAGCAATCAGCCCCAGCATTTT
TRBV28	-	TRBD1	TRBJ1-1	CASSDRTGLATEAFF	TGTGCCAGCAGTGACAGGACAGGGTTGGCCACTGAAGCTTTCTTT
TRBV2	many	TRBD1	TRBJ2-5	CASSEWGQGSVTQYF	TGTGCCAGCAGTGAATGGGGACAGGGGTCGGTGACCCAGTACTTC
TRBV6-5	many	-	TRBJ1-1	CASATDRRSTEAFF	TGTGCCAGCGCCACCGACAGGAGATCCACTGAAGCTTTCTTT
TRBV4-3	few	TRBD1	TRBJ2-1	CASRPGTGSSYNEQFF	TGCGCCAGCAGGCCCGGGACAGGGAGCTCCTACAATGAGCAGTTCTTC
TRBV2	-	TRBD1	TRBJ2-2	CASSVKTGGRTGELFF	TGTGCCAGCAGTGTAAAAACAGGGGGTCGTACCGGGGAGCTGTTTTTT
TRBV7-9	few	TRBD1	TRBJ2-1	CASSFLPGQVDEQFF	TGTGCCAGCAGCTTTCTCCCGGGACAGGTCGATGAGCAGTTCTTC
TRBV20-1	-	-	TRBJ1-1	CSASRDPNTEAFF	TGCAGTGCTTCCCGGGACCCGAACACTGAAGCTTTCTTT
TRBV7-2	once	TRBD2	TRBJ2-5	CASSPQHSGGETQYF	TGTGCCAGCAGCCCCCAACACTCGGGAGGGGAGACCCAGTACTTC
TRBV4-3	-	TRBD1	TRBJ2-7	CSSSQGQGVRVEQYF	TGCTCCAGCAGCCAAGGGCAGGGGGTCCGAGTGGAGCAGTACTTC
TRBV6-5	-	TRBD2	TRBJ2-4	CASHSGGRQYF	TGTGCCAGCCACTCGGGGGGACGGCAGTACTTC
TRBV4-2	-	-	TRBJ1-1	CASSPVGVSRLRNTEAFF	TGTGCCAGCAGTCCGGTTGGGGTGAGTCGACTACGGAACACTGAAGCTTTCTTT
TRBV10-3	-	-	TRBJ1-6	CAISESTRSGNSPLHF	TGTGCCATCAGTGAGTCAACCAGGTCGGGAAATTCACCCCTCCACTTT
TRBV20-1	few	-	TRBJ1-2	CSAGPRGANYGYTF	TGCAGTGCTGGGCCTCGGGGGGCTAACTATGGCTACACCTTC
TRBV12-3/TRBV12-4	few	-	TRBJ2-5	CASSFPGPQETQYF	TGTGCCAGCAGTTTCCCGGGTCCGCAAGAGACCCAGTACTTC
TRBV5-1	-	-	TRBJ2-3	CAGSSNTDTQYF	TGCGCCGGCAGCTCTAACACAGATACGCAGTATTTT
TRBV14	-	-	TRBJ1-2	CASSQAPWGYTF	TGTGCCAGCAGCCAAGCCCCATGGGGCTACACCTTC
TRBV7-2	-	TRBD1	TRBJ2-1	CASSLMGQLYNEQFF	TGTGCCAGCAGCTTGATGGGACAGCTCTACAATGAGCAGTTCTTC
TRBV7-9	-	TRBD1	TRBJ2-7	CASSPGQDNSYEQYF	TGTGCCAGCAGCCCAGGACAGGATAACTCCTACGAGCAGTACTTC
TRBV14	-	-	TRBJ2-1	CASNSIPDEQFF	TGTGCCAGCAACTCAATCCCGGATGAGCAGTTCTTC
TRBV4-3	-	-	TRBJ1-5	CANSQDLTVSNQPQHF	TGCGCCAACAGCCAAGATTTAACAGTTAGCAATCAGCCCCAGCATTTT